One sample yielded the 15 T cell receptor beta chains listed below, sequenced in a study of blood T cells in healthy people across ages. Primers used in a second PCR of roughly 7 to 11 cycles were a sample-barcoded 5' primer and a J-beta primer mix. Each CDR3 protein gets one entry after TCRdb re-called the 5' RACE reads with MiXCR. The sample has roughly 1,300,000 distinct CDR3 sequences, roughly 59% seen once. Source material: blood. All receptors come from a man between 18 and 35 years old in good health.

This clonotype was seen a few times. J is TRBJ2-5 and V is TRBV20-1; 7 bases line up with TRBD2. TRBJ2-7 explains the end of the DNA better; the J call may be wrong. Germline loops: CDR1 DFQATT, CDR2 SNEGSKA (reference sequence). There are 15 residues in the CDR3. Here the CDR3 reads CSAPSLAATTYEQYF. The CDR3 nucleotides are TGCAGTGCCCCCTCCCTAGCGGCTACTACCTACGAGCAGTACTTC.

The rearrangement uses TRBV7-8 and TRBJ2-3; maybe TRBD1 (6 bases). CDR1 is SGHVS, CDR2 FQNEAQ, per germline. The CDR3 consists of 17 residues. V was clipped by 7 bases and J by 5 bases, with 25 bases between them. CDR3 region: CASTSGTQTGRKDTQYF. For the CDR3, the DNA is TGTGCCAGCACCTCCGGAACCCAAACAGGGCGAAAAGATACGCAGTATTTT.

The chain has TRBV29-1 and TRBJ2-1, with unresolved D. V gave up 0 bases and J gave up 5 bases, with 14 bases separating them. Per germline, CDR1 SQVTM and CDR2 ANQGSEA. This CDR3 comprises 15 residues. The CDR3 DNA reads as TGCAGCGTTGAAGATATTCGCAAGGAAGACAATGAGCAGTTCTTC. Its translation: CSVEDIRKEDNEQFF.

The V call is TRBV14, the J call TRBJ1-1, with 7 bases that match TRBD1. V shed 7 bases and J 6 bases; nucleotides not matched to a gene: 17. Germline values: CDR1 SGHDN, CDR2 FVKESK. This CDR3 spans 16 amino acids. The CDR3 DNA sequence: TGTGCCAGCACCCCCATACCCACAGGGGTCGTCGCTGAAGCTTTCTTT. It translates to CASTPIPTGVVAEAFF. Full variable domain (missing parts from reference TRBV14 and TRBJ1-1): EAGVTQFPSHSVIEKGQTVTLRCDPISGHDNLYWYRRVMGKEIKFLLHFVKESKQDESGMPNNRFLAERTGGTYSTLKVQPAELEDSGVYFCASTPIPTGVVAEAFFGQGTRLTVV.

For this clonotype: One end of the junction is discordant with germline, which a read error may explain. The rearrangement uses TRBV27 and TRBJ2-7; the match to TRBD2 covers 7 bases. The CDR3 is 15 residues long. Germline V gives CDR1 MNHEY, CDR2 SMNVEV (reference sequence). The CDR3 DNA reads TGTGCCAACAGTTTGCACCTAGCGGAAACCTACGAGCAGTACTTC. The encoded protein is CANSLHLAETYEQYF.

This sequence joins TRBV20-1 and TRBJ2-1, with D perhaps matching TRBD2 (6 bases). The V gene lost 5 bases and the J gene lost 5 bases, with 19 bases spanning the gap. Germline V CDR1 and CDR2: DFQATT, SNEGSKA (reference sequence). The CDR3 runs to 15 residues. In DNA, the CDR3 is TGCAGTGCTCTGTCTCTTGGGACTGCTGACAATGAGCAGTTCTTC. Protein: CSALSLGTADNEQFF.

The chain combines TRBV6-5 with TRBJ2-2; 8 positions agree with TRBD1. V was clipped by 2 bases and J by 1 base; unmatched bases: 12. Germline lookup yields CDR1 MNHEY and CDR2 SVGAGI. The CDR3 has 19 residues. This chain's CDR3 is CASSYRPSTGALNTGELFF. The CDR3 DNA reads as TGTGCCAGCAGTTACAGACCCTCGACAGGGGCGCTGAACACCGGGGAGCTGTTTTTT.

This clonotype was observed a few times. This chain joins TRBV28 and TRBJ2-1; D not resolved. Germline CDR1 reads MDHEN; CDR2 reads SYDVKM. The germline V and J ends were trimmed by 3 bases and 5 bases, with 8 bases remaining between them. CDR3 size: 13 residues. CDR3 nucleotide sequence: TGTGCCAGCAGTTTGTGGGATCACAATGAGCAGTTCTTC. This codes for CASSLWDHNEQFF.

The V call is TRBV7-8, the J call TRBJ1-2; 7 bases agree with TRBD1. Germline trimming cut 3 bases from V and 2 bases from J; bases unmatched to any gene: 6. The CDR3 runs to 15 residues. The germline CDR1 and CDR2 sequences are SGHVS and FQNEAQ. CDR3 sequence (DNA): TGTGCCAGCAGCTTTAGTGACAGGGCAAACTATGGCTACACCTTC. As protein: CASSFSDRANYGYTF.

The chain recombines TRBV14 with TRBJ2-3; tentative D call: TRBD2 (6 bases). Germline CDR1 SGHDN, CDR2 FVKESK. V was clipped by 6 bases and J by 2 bases, with 15 bases between them. This CDR3 region has 15 residues. The CDR3 here is CASRHRAGNTDTQYF. The CDR3 DNA follows: TGTGCCAGCAGACACCGTGCGGGGAACACAGATACGCAGTATTTT.

V and J are TRBV6-5 and TRBJ1-3; D is perhaps TRBD1 (6 bases). This CDR3 is built from 15 residues. V dropped 2 bases and J dropped 0 bases, with 8 bases sitting between them. From germline, CDR1 is MNHEY and CDR2 SVGAGI. CDR3 sequence reads: CASSYQGISGNTIYF. The CDR3 region has the DNA TGTGCCAGCAGTTACCAGGGGATCTCTGGAAACACCATATATTTT.

The rearrangement joins TRBV11-2 to TRBJ1-1, with TRBD1 as a possible D gene (5 bases). The V and J ends lost 7 bases and 5 bases respectively, with 17 bases between them. This CDR3 has 14 amino acids. Germline CDR1 SGHAT, CDR2 FQNNGV. The CDR3 protein is CASNLPGGWTEAFF. The CDR3 bases are TGTGCCAGCAACCTCCCCGGGGGTTGGACTGAAGCTTTCTTT.

The V gene is TRBV27, the J gene TRBJ2-5, with D possibly matching TRBD1 (5 bases). The CDR3 has 15 residues. Germline-derived CDR1 and CDR2 are MNHEY and SMNVEV (reference sequence). V was pared by 0 bases and J by 5 bases, with 13 bases between. The CDR3 loop is CASSLSVGEGETQYF. CDR3 nucleotide sequence: TGTGCCAGCAGTTTATCCGTAGGGGAAGGGGAGACCCAGTACTTC.

The table lists this clonotype with a few counts. Here the CDR3 reads CASLGLAGVSETQYF. Written as DNA, the CDR3 is TGTGCCAGCCTAGGGCTAGCGGGAGTTTCAGAGACCCAGTACTTC. The chain couples TRBV7-2 to TRBJ2-5; TRBD2 aligns across 10 bases. This CDR3 contains 15 residues. Germline CDR1 is SGHTA and CDR2 is FQGNSA. V lost 8 bases to trimming and J lost 4 bases; unmatched junction nucleotides: 10.

As concerns this clonotype: At one boundary the junction diverges from the germline segment, which might be a read error. The V gene is TRBV5-1, the J gene TRBJ2-7, with a tentative D call TRBD1 (5 bases). Germline assignment: CDR1 SGHRS and CDR2 YFSETQ. The CDR3 runs to 14 residues. The CDR3 bases are TGCGCCGGCAGCTTGGAGACAGTATCCTACGAGCAGTACTTC. It codes for CAGSLETVSYEQYF.